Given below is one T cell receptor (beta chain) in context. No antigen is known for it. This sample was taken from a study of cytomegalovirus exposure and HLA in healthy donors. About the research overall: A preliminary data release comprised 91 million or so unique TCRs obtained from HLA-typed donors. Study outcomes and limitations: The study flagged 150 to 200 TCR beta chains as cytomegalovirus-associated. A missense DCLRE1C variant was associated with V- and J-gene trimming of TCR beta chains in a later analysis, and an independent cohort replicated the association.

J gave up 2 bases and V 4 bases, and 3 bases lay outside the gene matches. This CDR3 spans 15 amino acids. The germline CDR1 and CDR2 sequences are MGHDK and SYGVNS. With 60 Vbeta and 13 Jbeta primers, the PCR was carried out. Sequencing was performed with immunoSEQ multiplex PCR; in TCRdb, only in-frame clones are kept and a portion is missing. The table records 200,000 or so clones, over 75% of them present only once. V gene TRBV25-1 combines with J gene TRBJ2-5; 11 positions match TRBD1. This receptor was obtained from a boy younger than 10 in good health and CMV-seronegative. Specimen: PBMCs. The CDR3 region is CASSAWDRGQETQYF. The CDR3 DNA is TGTGCCAGCAGTGCATGGGACAGGGGGCAAGAGACCCAGTACTTC. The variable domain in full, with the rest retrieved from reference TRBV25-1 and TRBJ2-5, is EADIYQTPRYLVIGTGKKITLECSQTMGHDKMYWYQQDPGMELHLIHYSYGVNSTEKGDLSSESTVSRIRTEHFPLTLESARPSHTSQYLCASSAWDRGQETQYFGPGTRLLVL.